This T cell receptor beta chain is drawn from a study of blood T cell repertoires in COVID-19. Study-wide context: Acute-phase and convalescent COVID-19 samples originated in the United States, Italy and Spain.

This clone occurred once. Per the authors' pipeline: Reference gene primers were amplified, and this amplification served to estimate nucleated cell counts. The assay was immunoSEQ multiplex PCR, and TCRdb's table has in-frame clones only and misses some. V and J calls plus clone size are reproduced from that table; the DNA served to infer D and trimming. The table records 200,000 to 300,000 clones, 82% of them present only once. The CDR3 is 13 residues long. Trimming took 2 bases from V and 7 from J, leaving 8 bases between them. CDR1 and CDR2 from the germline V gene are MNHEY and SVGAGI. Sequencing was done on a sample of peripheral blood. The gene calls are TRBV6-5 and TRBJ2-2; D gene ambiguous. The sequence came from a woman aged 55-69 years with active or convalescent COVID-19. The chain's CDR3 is CASSYPIGGELFF. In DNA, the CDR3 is TGTGCCAGCAGTTACCCCATCGGCGGGGAGCTGTTTTTT.